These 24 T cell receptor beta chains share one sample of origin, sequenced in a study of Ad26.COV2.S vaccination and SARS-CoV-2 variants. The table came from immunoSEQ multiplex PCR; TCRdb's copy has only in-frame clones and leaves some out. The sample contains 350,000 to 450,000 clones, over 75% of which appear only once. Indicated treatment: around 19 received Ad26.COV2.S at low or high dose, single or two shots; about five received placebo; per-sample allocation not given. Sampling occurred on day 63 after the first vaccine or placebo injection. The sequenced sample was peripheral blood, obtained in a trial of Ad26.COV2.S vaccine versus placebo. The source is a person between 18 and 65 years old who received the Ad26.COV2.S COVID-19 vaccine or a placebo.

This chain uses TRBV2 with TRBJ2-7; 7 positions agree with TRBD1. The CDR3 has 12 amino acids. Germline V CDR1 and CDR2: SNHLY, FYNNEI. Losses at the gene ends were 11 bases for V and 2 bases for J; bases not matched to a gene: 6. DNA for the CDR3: TGTGCCGGAAGACAGGGAACCTACGAGCAGTACTTC. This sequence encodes CAGRQGTYEQYF. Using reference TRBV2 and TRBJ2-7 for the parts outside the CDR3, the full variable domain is EPEVTQTPSHQVTQMGQEVILRCVPISNHLYFYWYRQILGQKVEFLVSFYNNEISEKSEIFDDQFSVERPDGSNFTLKIRSTKLEDSAMYFCAGRQGTYEQYFGPGTRLTVT.

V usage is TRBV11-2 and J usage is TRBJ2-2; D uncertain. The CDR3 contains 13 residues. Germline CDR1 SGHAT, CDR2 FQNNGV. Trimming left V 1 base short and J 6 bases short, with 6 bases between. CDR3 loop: CASSLAEPGELFF. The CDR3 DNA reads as TGTGCCAGCAGCTTAGCCGAGCCCGGGGAGCTGTTTTTT. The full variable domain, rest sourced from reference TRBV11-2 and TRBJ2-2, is EAGVAQSPRYKIIEKRQSVAFWCNPISGHATLYWYQQILGQGPKLLIQFQNNGVVDDSQLPKDRFSAERLKGVDSTLKIQPAKLEDSAVYLCASSLAEPGELFFGEGSRLTVL.

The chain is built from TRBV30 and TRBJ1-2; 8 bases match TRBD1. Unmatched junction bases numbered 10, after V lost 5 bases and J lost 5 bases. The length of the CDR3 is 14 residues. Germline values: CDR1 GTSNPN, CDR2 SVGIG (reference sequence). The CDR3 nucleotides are TGTGCCTGGGGGGAGGGGACAGGATGGTATGGCTACACCTTC. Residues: CAWGEGTGWYGYTF.

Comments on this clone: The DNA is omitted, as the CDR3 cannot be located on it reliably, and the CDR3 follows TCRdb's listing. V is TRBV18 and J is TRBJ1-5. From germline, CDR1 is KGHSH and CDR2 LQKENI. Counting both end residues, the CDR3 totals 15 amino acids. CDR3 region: CASSPAARGNQPQHF.

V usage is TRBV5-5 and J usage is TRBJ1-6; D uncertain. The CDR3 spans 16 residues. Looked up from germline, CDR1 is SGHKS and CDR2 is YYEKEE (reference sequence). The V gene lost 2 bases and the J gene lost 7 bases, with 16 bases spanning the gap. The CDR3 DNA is TGTGCCAGCAGCTTACAATTGAGCCAGGCGAATTCACCCCTCCACTTT. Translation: CASSLQLSQANSPLHF.

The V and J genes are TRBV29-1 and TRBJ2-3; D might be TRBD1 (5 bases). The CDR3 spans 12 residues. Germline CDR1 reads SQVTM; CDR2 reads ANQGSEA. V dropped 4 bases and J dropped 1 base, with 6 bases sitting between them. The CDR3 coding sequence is TGCAGCGTTGTCAGGGGCACAGATACGCAGTATTTT. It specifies CSVVRGTDTQYF.

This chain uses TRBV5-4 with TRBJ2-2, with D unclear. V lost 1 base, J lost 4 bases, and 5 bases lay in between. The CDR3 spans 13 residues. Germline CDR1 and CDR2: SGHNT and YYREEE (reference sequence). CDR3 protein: CASSLSITGELFF. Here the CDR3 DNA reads TGTGCCAGCAGCTTGTCGATCACCGGGGAGCTGTTTTTT.

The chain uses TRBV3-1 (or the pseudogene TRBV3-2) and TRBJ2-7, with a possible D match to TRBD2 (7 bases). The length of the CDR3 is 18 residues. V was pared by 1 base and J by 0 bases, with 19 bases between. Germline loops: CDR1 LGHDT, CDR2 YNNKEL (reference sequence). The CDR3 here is CASSQANGGRGSSYEQYF. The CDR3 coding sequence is TGTGCCAGCAGCCAAGCGAATGGGGGGAGGGGGAGCTCCTACGAGCAGTACTTC.

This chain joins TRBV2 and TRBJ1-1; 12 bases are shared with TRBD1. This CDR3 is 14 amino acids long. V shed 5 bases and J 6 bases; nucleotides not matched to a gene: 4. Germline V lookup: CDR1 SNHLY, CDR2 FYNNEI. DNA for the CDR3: TGTGCCAGCAGTTGGGACAGGGGGCGGTCTGAAGCTTTCTTT. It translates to CASSWDRGRSEAFF. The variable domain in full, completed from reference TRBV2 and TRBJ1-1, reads EPEVTQTPSHQVTQMGQEVILRCVPISNHLYFYWYRQILGQKVEFLVSFYNNEISEKSEIFDDQFSVERPDGSNFTLKIRSTKLEDSAMYFCASSWDRGRSEAFFGQGTRLTVV.

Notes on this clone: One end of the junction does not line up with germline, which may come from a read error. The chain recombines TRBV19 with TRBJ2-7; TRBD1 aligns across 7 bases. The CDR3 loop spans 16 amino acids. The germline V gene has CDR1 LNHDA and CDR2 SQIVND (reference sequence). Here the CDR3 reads CASSIANRGTSYEQYF. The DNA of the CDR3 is TGTGCCAGTAGCATAGCCAACAGGGGAACCAGCTACGAGCAGTACTTC.

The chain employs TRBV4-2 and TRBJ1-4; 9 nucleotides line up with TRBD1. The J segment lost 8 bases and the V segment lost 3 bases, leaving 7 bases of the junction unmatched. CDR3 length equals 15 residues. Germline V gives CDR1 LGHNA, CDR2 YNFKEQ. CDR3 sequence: CASSQVTGGGEKLFF. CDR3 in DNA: TGTGCCAGCAGCCAGGTGACAGGGGGAGGCGAAAAACTGTTTTTT.

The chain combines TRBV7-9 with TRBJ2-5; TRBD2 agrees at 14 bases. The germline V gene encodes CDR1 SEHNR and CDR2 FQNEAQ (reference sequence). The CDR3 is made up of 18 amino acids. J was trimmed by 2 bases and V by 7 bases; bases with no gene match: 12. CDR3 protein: CASIEPGLAGETQETQYF. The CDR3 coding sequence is TGTGCCAGCATAGAACCGGGACTAGCGGGGGAAACACAAGAGACCCAGTACTTC.

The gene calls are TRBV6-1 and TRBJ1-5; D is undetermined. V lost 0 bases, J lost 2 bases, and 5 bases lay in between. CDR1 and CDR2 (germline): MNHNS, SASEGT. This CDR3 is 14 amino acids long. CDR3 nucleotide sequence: TGTGCCAGCAGTGAAGCTGGGGGCAATCAGCCCCAGCATTTT. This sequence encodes CASSEAGGNQPQHF.

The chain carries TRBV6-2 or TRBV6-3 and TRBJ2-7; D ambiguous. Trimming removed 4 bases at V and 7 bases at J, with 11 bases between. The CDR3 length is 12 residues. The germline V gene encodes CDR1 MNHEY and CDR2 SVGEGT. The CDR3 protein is CASSSPSREQYF. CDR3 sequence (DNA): TGTGCCAGCAGTTCCCCCTCTCGGGAGCAGTACTTC.

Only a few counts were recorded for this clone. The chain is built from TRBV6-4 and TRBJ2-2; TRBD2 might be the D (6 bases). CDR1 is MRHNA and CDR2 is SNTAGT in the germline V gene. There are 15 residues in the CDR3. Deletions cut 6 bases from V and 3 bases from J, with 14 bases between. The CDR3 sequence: CASSPDGGDTGELFF. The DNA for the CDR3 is TGTGCCAGCAGCCCTGACGGGGGTGACACCGGGGAGCTGTTTTTT.

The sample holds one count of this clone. The CDR3 here is CASSAYTGSQIYGYTF. The CDR3 nucleotides read TGTGCCAGCAGCGCCTATACAGGGTCCCAAATCTATGGCTACACCTTC. The rearrangement uses TRBV9 and TRBJ1-2; weak D call: TRBD1 (6 bases). V lost 3 bases and J 4 bases, leaving 19 bases between the germline ends. In germline, CDR1 is SGDLS, CDR2 YYNGEE. The CDR3 runs 16 residues. The complete variable domain, with remaining parts taken from reference TRBV9 and TRBJ1-2, reads DSGVTQTPKHLITATGQRVTLRCSPRSGDLSVYWYQQSLDQGLQFLIQYYNGEERAKGNILERFSAQQFPDLHSELNLSSLELGDSALYFCASSAYTGSQIYGYTFGSGTRLTVV.

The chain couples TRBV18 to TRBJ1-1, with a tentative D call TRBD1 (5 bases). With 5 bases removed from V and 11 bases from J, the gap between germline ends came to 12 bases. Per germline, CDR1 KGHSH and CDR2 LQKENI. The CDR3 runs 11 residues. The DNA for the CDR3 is TGTGCCAGCTCATACGGGGCCGGGGCTTTCTTT. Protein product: CASSYGAGAFF.

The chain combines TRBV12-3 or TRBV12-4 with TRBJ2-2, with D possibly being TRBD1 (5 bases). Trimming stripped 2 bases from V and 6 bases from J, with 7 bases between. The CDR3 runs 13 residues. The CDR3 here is CASSLRGAGELFF. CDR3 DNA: TGTGCCAGCAGTTTAAGGGGCGCCGGGGAGCTGTTTTTT.

The CDR3 region is CASSLGRNEQFF. The CDR3, as DNA: TGTGCCAGCAGCCTGGGCCGCAATGAGCAGTTCTTC. The chain uses TRBV6-5 and TRBJ2-1; the D is unclear. The V and J ends lost 6 bases and 6 bases respectively, with 9 bases between them. This CDR3 region has 12 residues. Looked up from germline, CDR1 is MNHEY and CDR2 is SVGAGI.

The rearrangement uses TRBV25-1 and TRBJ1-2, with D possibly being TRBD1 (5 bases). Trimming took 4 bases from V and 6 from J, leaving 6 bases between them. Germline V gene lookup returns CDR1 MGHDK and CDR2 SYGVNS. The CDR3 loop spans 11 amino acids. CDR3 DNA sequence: TGTGCCAGCAGTGGGGGGGATGGCTACACCTTC. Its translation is CASSGGDGYTF.

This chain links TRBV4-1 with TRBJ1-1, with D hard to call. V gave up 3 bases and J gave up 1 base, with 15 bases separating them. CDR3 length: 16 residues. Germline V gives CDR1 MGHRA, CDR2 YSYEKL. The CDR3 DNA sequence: TGCGCCAGCAGCCAGATCTTCCGGACGGGGAACACTGAAGCTTTCTTT. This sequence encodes CASSQIFRTGNTEAFF.

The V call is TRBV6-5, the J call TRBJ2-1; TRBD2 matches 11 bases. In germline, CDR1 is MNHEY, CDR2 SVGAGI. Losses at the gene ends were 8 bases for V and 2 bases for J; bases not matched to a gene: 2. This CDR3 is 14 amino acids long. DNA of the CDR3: TGTGCCAGCCTAGCGGGGGGCCCCTACAATGAGCAGTTCTTC. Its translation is CASLAGGPYNEQFF.

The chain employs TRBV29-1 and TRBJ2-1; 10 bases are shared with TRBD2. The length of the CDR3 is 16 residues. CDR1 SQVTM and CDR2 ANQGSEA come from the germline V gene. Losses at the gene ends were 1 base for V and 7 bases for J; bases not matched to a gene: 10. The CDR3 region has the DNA TGCAGCGTTGAAGTCAGGCACAGCGGGGGGGCGAATGAGCAGTTCTTC. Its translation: CSVEVRHSGGANEQFF.

CDR3 loop: CASSRDSRYEQYF. CDR3 coding DNA: TGTGCCAGTAGCAGGGACAGTCGGTACGAGCAGTACTTC. V and J are TRBV19 and TRBJ2-7; TRBD1 matches 7 bases. CDR1 and CDR2 (germline): LNHDA, SQIVND (reference sequence). CDR3 length: 13 residues. J gave up 4 bases and V 6 bases, and 6 bases lay outside the gene matches.